This T cell receptor beta chain was observed in a study of T cell responses to AZD1222 COVID-19 vaccine. About this clone: Its antigen remains unidentified.

Only in-frame clones appear in the TCRdb table, and some are missing; sequencing was by immunoSEQ multiplex PCR. The sample consists of 250,000 to 300,000 clones, around 93% of them appearing once. Notes on the study in general: Per reports, nearly half of all spike-specific TCRs target regions that are unmutated in variants.

Pooling was applied to second doses at about 4 or about 12 weeks. V lost 1 base and J 10 bases, leaving 14 bases between the germline ends. Germline-derived CDR1 and CDR2 are SEHNR and FQNEAQ (reference sequence). The CDR3 consists of 15 residues. This clonotype was obtained from an adult who received the AZD1222 COVID-19 vaccine. Sequences were derived from peripheral blood, sampled 28 days after the second AZD1222 dose. The rearrangement links TRBV7-9 to TRBJ1-6, with D unclear. The CDR3 region has the DNA TGTGCCAGCAGCTTAGGAGGAGCCACCGGGTCACCCCTCCACTTT. The encoded protein is CASSLGGATGSPLHF.